Below are 32 T cell receptor beta chains sequenced from a single sample in a study of T cells in Graves' hyperthyroidism and ophthalmopathy. Amplified regions were TCR beta CDR3 sequences from RNA transcripts. The HTBI primer set drove a first-round RT-PCR of the TCR CDR3. MiXCR was run by TCRdb on the multiplex PCR reads, yielding one entry per CDR3 protein. The sample consists of approximately 480,000 distinct CDR3 sequences, less than 25% of them appearing once. The sequenced sample was blood. Source of these receptors: a man aged 18 to 30 with Graves' hyperthyroidism.

The rearrangement links TRBV12-3 or TRBV12-4 to TRBJ1-5, with 9 bases that match TRBD1. V shed 9 bases, J shed 7 bases, and the junction held 7 bases outside the gene matches. This CDR3 is built from 13 residues. The CDR3 nucleotides read TGTGCCAGAAGCGGGACAGGGAGGCAGCCCCAGCATTTT. The encoded protein is CARSGTGRQPQHF.

This chain joins TRBV5-6 and TRBJ2-2, with D hard to call. Trimming left V 8 bases short and J 4 bases short, with 24 bases between. The CDR3 loop spans 17 amino acids. Looked up from germline, CDR1 is SGHDT and CDR2 is YYEEEE. The CDR3 nucleotides read TGTGCCAGTAGTATCTCGGGCCATCCTCGGAGCACCGGGGAGCTGTTTTTT. As protein: CASSISGHPRSTGELFF. Full variable domain (outside the CDR3, taken from reference TRBV5-6 and TRBJ2-2): DAGVTQSPTHLIKTRGQQVTLRCSPKSGHDTVSWYQQALGQGPQFIFQYYEEEERQRGNFPDRFSGHQFPNYSSELNVNALLLGDSALYLCASSISGHPRSTGELFFGEGSRLTVL.

As for this clonotype: Being one base from a much bigger clone, this may be a read error. V is TRBV27 and J is TRBJ2-6, with TRBD1 matching 9 bases. Germline values: CDR1 MNHEY, CDR2 SMNVEV (reference sequence). Trimming took 3 bases from V and 0 from J; bases not matched to a gene: 6. CDR3 length equals 18 residues. The CDR3 is CASSFPTGGYSGANVLTF. The CDR3 DNA reads as TGTGCCAGCAGTTTTCCCACAGGGGGCTACTCTGGGGCCAACGTCCTGACTTTC. Based on the CDR3 plus reference TRBV27 and TRBJ2-6, the full variable domain is EAQVTQNPRYLITVTGKKLTVTCSQNMNHEYMSWYRQDPGLGLRQIYYSMNVEVTDKGDVPEGYKVSRKEKRNFPLILESPSPNQTSLYFCASSFPTGGYSGANVLTFGAGSRLTVL.

V usage is TRBV20-1 and J usage is TRBJ2-7; no clear D. The CDR3 length is 14 residues. Trimming removed 5 bases from V and 5 bases from J, with 19 bases in between. Germline V gives CDR1 DFQATT, CDR2 SNEGSKA (reference sequence). The CDR3 is CSAPDPPNYDEQYF. The CDR3 DNA sequence: TGCAGTGCTCCGGACCCGCCGAATTACGACGAGCAGTACTTC.

In its sample, this clonotype was seen many times. V gene TRBV19 combines with J gene TRBJ1-5; D is unresolved. The length of the CDR3 is 13 residues. V shed 7 bases and J shed 5 bases, with 12 bases lying between them. Germline V lookup: CDR1 LNHDA, CDR2 SQIVND (reference sequence). The CDR3 sequence: CASNPIGHQPQHF. CDR3 nucleotide sequence: TGTGCCAGTAACCCGATCGGGCATCAGCCCCAGCATTTT.

At least ten counts were recorded for this clonotype. V gene TRBV2 combines with J gene TRBJ1-5, with D possibly TRBD1 on 5 matching bases. Per germline, CDR1 SNHLY and CDR2 FYNNEI. This CDR3 is built from 16 residues. Trimming removed 8 bases at V and 3 bases at J, with 20 bases between. The CDR3 bases are TGTGCCAGCCGCCCCGGGGCAGCCTCTTCCAATCAGCCCCAGCATTTT. Translated: CASRPGAASSNQPQHF.

CDR3 residues: CASSHYPARPIYEQYF. DNA for the CDR3: TGTGCCAGCAGTCACTATCCGGCCCGTCCCATCTACGAGCAGTACTTC. The V call is TRBV12-3 or TRBV12-4, the J call TRBJ2-7; D gene ambiguous. The CDR3 covers 16 residues. V was pared by 5 bases and J by 3 bases, with 20 bases between.

Regarding this clonotype: A read error may explain this, as a much larger clone is one base away. CDR3 sequence (DNA): TGTTCCAGCAGTACGGAAGACAAGCAAAGGGAAGCTTTCTTT. As protein: CSSSTEDKQREAFF. The V call is TRBV25-1, the J call TRBJ1-1, with D hard to call. CDR1 MGHDK and CDR2 SYGVNS come from the germline V gene. CDR3 length equals 14 residues.

This clonotype was counted between two and nine times. This sequence joins TRBV18 and TRBJ2-7, with unresolved D. CDR1 and CDR2 (germline): KGHSH, LQKENI. This CDR3 is 13 amino acids long. Trimming removed 0 bases from V and 4 bases from J, with 7 bases in between. CDR3 in DNA: TGTGCCAGCTCACCACCGACTGAGTACGAGCAGTACTTC. Its translation: CASSPPTEYEQYF.

This clonotype was picked up many times. J is TRBJ2-6 and V is TRBV12-5; D call uncertain. The CDR3 runs to 15 residues. Germline lookup yields CDR1 LGHNT and CDR2 FRNRAP. V shed 5 bases and J shed 2 bases, with 10 bases lying between them. The CDR3 nucleotides read TGTGCTAGTGGTCCCCAGATACCTGGGGCCAACGTCCTGACTTTC. This gives the protein CASGPQIPGANVLTF. The whole variable domain, remainder taken from reference TRBV12-5 and TRBJ2-6, is DARVTQTPRHKVTEMGQEVTMRCQPILGHNTVFWYRQTMMQGLELLAYFRNRAPLDDSGMPKDRFSAEMPDATLATLKIQPSEPRDSAVYFCASGPQIPGANVLTFGAGSRLTVL.

This clonotype was seen at least ten times. V gene TRBV6-1 combines with J gene TRBJ2-7; 8 bases fit TRBD1. This CDR3 is built from 14 residues. With V trimmed by 5 bases and J by 5 bases, 8 bases remained unmatched. Germline loops: CDR1 MNHNS, CDR2 SASEGT. The CDR3 DNA is TGTGCCAGCAGTAAAGGACAGGGTTACAACGAGCAGTACTTC. Residues: CASSKGQGYNEQYF.

In its sample, this clonotype was seen a few times. The rearrangement links TRBV18 to TRBJ1-1, with a weak D call TRBD1 (5 bases). V was clipped by 2 bases and J by 2 bases, with 12 bases between them. Per germline, CDR1 KGHSH and CDR2 LQKENI. This CDR3 comprises 15 residues. The CDR3 DNA sequence: TGTGCCAGCTCACCATGGGGAGACAGCAACACTGAAGCTTTCTTT. Translation: CASSPWGDSNTEAFF. The entire variable domain, with the rest obtained from reference TRBV18 and TRBJ1-1, is as follows: NAGVMQNPRHLVRRRGQEARLRCSPMKGHSHVYWYRQLPEEGLKFMVYLQKENIIDESGMPKERFSAEFPKEGPSILRIQQVVRGDSAAYFCASSPWGDSNTEAFFGQGTRLTVV.

This clonotype was seen repeatedly, ten times or more. The chain carries TRBV28 and TRBJ1-2; 12 nucleotides agree with TRBD1. The V gene's germline CDR1 is MDHEN and CDR2 SYDVKM. The CDR3 is made up of 17 amino acids. V shed 5 bases and J 6 bases; nucleotides not matched to a gene: 13. As DNA, the CDR3 is TGTGCCAGCAGTACCCCGGGACAGGGGGCGCCGGGGGATGGCTACACCTTC. This translates into CASSTPGQGAPGDGYTF.

This clonotype was counted a few times. The chain links TRBV7-1 to TRBJ2-6; 7 nucleotides agree with TRBD1. TRBV7-1 is placed among ORFs of uncertain function. This CDR3 spans 20 amino acids. Germline trimming cut 2 bases from V and 1 base from J; bases unmatched to any gene: 14. The CDR3 reads CASSSNTGVARTSGANVLTF. The CDR3 region has the DNA TGTGCCAGCAGCTCAAATACAGGGGTCGCCCGAACATCTGGGGCCAACGTCCTGACTTTC.

Only a few counts were recorded for this clonotype. This chain uses TRBV4-1 with TRBJ2-4; 11 nucleotides line up with TRBD2. CDR1 MGHRA and CDR2 YSYEKL come from the germline V gene. The length of the CDR3 is 18 residues. V dropped 3 bases and J dropped 0; count of bases not matched to a gene: 7. CDR3 loop: CASSQGLAALIAKNIQYF. The CDR3 coding sequence is TGCGCCAGCAGCCAGGGACTAGCGGCGCTTATAGCCAAAAACATTCAGTACTTC.

This clonotype was seen many times. CDR3 sequence (DNA): TGTGCCATCAGTGGTGTGGGGGGAAACACTGAAGCTTTCTTT. Residues: CAISGVGGNTEAFF. This rearrangement joins TRBV10-3 to TRBJ1-1, with D possibly matching TRBD1 (5 bases). The germline V and J ends were trimmed by 4 bases and 2 bases, with 11 bases remaining between them. CDR3 length: 14 residues. The germline V gene has CDR1 ENHRY and CDR2 SYGVKD.

This clonotype was picked up many times. This chain links TRBV11-2 with TRBJ2-5; 10 bases fit TRBD2. With V trimmed by 2 bases and J by 4 bases, 13 bases remained unmatched. The CDR3 runs 18 residues. The germline gives CDR1 SGHAT, CDR2 FQNNGV. The CDR3 sequence: CASSLPAGGGPEGETQYF. In nucleotides, the CDR3 is TGTGCCAGCAGCTTACCAGCGGGGGGGGGGCCAGAAGGAGAGACCCAGTACTTC.

The chain recombines TRBV6-2 or TRBV6-3 with TRBJ2-5; TRBD2 might be the D (5 bases). The V end lost 6 bases, the J end lost 5 bases, and 31 bases lay between the germline ends. Germline V lookup: CDR1 MNHEY, CDR2 SVGEGT. The CDR3 spans 19 residues. In DNA, the CDR3 is TGTGCCAGCAGCGCCGTGGAGGTAGGAGGTGTGGGTTCACAGGAGACCCAGTACTTC. It encodes CASSAVEVGGVGSQETQYF.

This clonotype was detected many times. The chain has TRBV28 and TRBJ1-6; perhaps TRBD1 as D (5 bases). In germline, CDR1 is MDHEN, CDR2 SYDVKM. The ends were cut back, 6 bases at V and 9 bases at J, with 15 bases in the middle. There are 14 residues in the CDR3. The CDR3 region is CASRLTGGGSPLHF. The CDR3 DNA is TGTGCCAGCAGGTTAACAGGTGGCGGTTCACCCCTCCACTTT. The variable domain in full, with the rest retrieved from reference TRBV28 and TRBJ1-6, is DVKVTQSSRYLVKRTGEKVFLECVQDMDHENMFWYRQDPGLGLRLIYFSYDVKMKEKGDIPEGYSVSREKKERFSLILESASTNQTSMYLCASRLTGGGSPLHFGNGTRLTVT.

This clonotype was detected many times. The chain carries TRBV11-2 and TRBJ2-7; the D gene is possibly TRBD2 (5 bases). Trimming left V 1 base short and J 2 bases short, with 9 bases between. The CDR3 has 14 residues. Germline loops: CDR1 SGHAT, CDR2 FQNNGV. In DNA form, the CDR3 reads TGTGCCAGCAGCTTAGGTTACGGGACCTACGAGCAGTACTTC. Residues: CASSLGYGTYEQYF.

This clonotype was counted many times. The chain has TRBV6-4 and TRBJ1-1; 7 bases agree with TRBD1. With V trimmed by 2 bases and J by 1 base, 7 bases remained unmatched. The CDR3 has 16 amino acids. Germline V gives CDR1 MRHNA, CDR2 SNTAGT. This chain's CDR3 is CASSDIGTETNTEAFF. For the CDR3, the DNA is TGTGCCAGCAGTGACATCGGGACAGAGACGAACACTGAAGCTTTCTTT.

This clonotype was recorded many times. The chain employs TRBV7-9 and TRBJ2-5; TRBD1 matches at 9 bases. In germline, CDR1 is SEHNR, CDR2 FQNEAQ (reference sequence). V lost 5 bases, J lost 10 bases, and 8 bases stayed unmatched. This CDR3 region has 13 residues. The CDR3 protein is CASSRTGARNQYF. In nucleotides, the CDR3 is TGTGCCAGCAGCCGGACAGGGGCGAGGAACCAGTACTTC.

This clonotype was detected ten times or more. CDR3 bases: TGTGCCAGCAGTGACAGGGGACCCTACGAGCAGTACTTC. This translates into CASSDRGPYEQYF. This chain connects TRBV6-1 to TRBJ2-7, with D perhaps TRBD1 (6 bases). The CDR3 runs 13 residues. The ends were cut back, 3 bases at V and 2 bases at J, with 8 bases in the middle. CDR1 MNHNS and CDR2 SASEGT come from the germline V gene.

This clonotype was seen at least ten times. This chain links TRBV10-3 with TRBJ1-5, with 7 bases lining up with TRBD1. The ends lost 3 bases at V and 2 bases at J; junction bases unmatched: 7. CDR3 length equals 16 residues. Looked up from germline, CDR1 is ENHRY and CDR2 is SYGVKD. The CDR3 sequence is CAISDPDGTGNQPQHF. The DNA for the CDR3 is TGTGCCATCAGTGATCCCGACGGGACAGGCAATCAGCCCCAGCATTTT.

This clonotype was detected many times. J is TRBJ2-7 and V is TRBV28; 8 nucleotides align to TRBD2. Germline V lookup: CDR1 MDHEN, CDR2 SYDVKM. The CDR3 length is 14 residues. J lost 3 bases, V lost 7 bases, and 8 bases had no gene match. CDR3 sequence: CASMEGSGIYEQYF. Here the CDR3 DNA reads TGTGCCAGCATGGAGGGTAGCGGGATCTACGAGCAGTACTTC.

The table lists this clonotype with many counts. The rearrangement links TRBV6-5 to TRBJ2-7; 7 bases fit TRBD1. CDR1 and CDR2 from the germline V gene are MNHEY and SVGAGI. The CDR3 is made up of 14 amino acids. The trim removed 11 bases at V and 3 bases at J, leaving 13 bases unmatched. CDR3 loop: CAANAGTELYEQYF. The CDR3 DNA is TGTGCCGCAAACGCCGGGACAGAACTCTACGAGCAGTACTTC.

The sample holds many counts of this clonotype. V gene TRBV5-1 combines with J gene TRBJ1-1; D is uncertain. This CDR3 comprises 14 residues. Germline V gene data show CDR1 as SGHRS and CDR2 as YFSETQ. The V and J ends lost 2 bases and 0 bases respectively, with 8 bases between them. The DNA of the CDR3 is TGCGCCAGCAGCTTTGACGGATTGAACACTGAAGCTTTCTTT. It yields the protein CASSFDGLNTEAFF.

There are a few counts of this clonotype. The J gene is TRBJ1-6, the V gene TRBV5-4; D is perhaps TRBD1 (5 bases). The V end was cut by 2 bases, the J end by 12 bases, with 15 bases between. The germline V gene encodes CDR1 SGHNT and CDR2 YYREEE (reference sequence). The CDR3 sequence is 14 residues long. CDR3 nucleotide sequence: TGTGCCAGCAGCTTCGGGACGGATCTGCAACCCCTCCACTTT. This translates into CASSFGTDLQPLHF. Combining the CDR3 with reference TRBV5-4 and TRBJ1-6 gives the whole variable domain ETGVTQSPTHLIKTRGQQVTLRCSSQSGHNTVSWYQQALGQGPQFIFQYYREEENGRGNFPPRFSGLQFPNYSSELNVNALELDDSALYLCASSFGTDLQPLHFGNGTRLTVT.

The table lists this clonotype with a few counts. This rearrangement joins TRBV28 to TRBJ2-7; possible D gene TRBD2, 6 bases. The CDR3 loop spans 14 amino acids. Trimming stripped 5 bases from V and 3 bases from J, with 14 bases between. CDR1 and CDR2 from the germline V gene are MDHEN and SYDVKM. The DNA for the CDR3 is TGTGCCAGCAGTCCGGGACTTGAAGTCTACGAGCAGTACTTC. Amino acids: CASSPGLEVYEQYF.

The chain carries TRBV30 and TRBJ1-2; 8 positions match TRBD1. Germline V CDR1 and CDR2: GTSNPN, SVGIG (reference sequence). The CDR3 is made up of 13 amino acids. The J segment lost 3 bases and the V segment lost 1 base, leaving 1 base of the junction unmatched. The DNA of the CDR3 is TGTGCCTGGAGTGCGGGACAGGACTATGGCTACACCTTC. This gives the protein CAWSAGQDYGYTF. Variable domain in full (rest from reference TRBV30 and TRBJ1-2): SQTIHQWPATLVQPVGSPLSLECTVEGTSNPNLYWYRQAAGRGLQLLFYSVGIGQISSEVPQNLSASRPQDRQFILSSKKLLLSDSGFYLCAWSAGQDYGYTFGSGTRLTVV.

The CDR3 DNA reads TGTGCCAGTAGTATAGAGGAGGACAGCTACGAGCAGTACTTC. It codes for CASSIEEDSYEQYF. This chain connects TRBV19 to TRBJ2-7; possibly TRBD1 for D (6 bases). Between the trimmed V and J ends, which lost 0 bases and 3 bases, there was a span of 9 bases. Germline V gives CDR1 LNHDA, CDR2 SQIVND (reference sequence). This CDR3 has 14 amino acids.

This clonotype was counted many times. This chain connects TRBV6-2 or TRBV6-3 to TRBJ1-2; D ambiguous. The CDR3 is 13 residues long. The germline V and J ends were trimmed by 2 bases and 6 bases, with 10 bases remaining between them. Germline V gene lookup returns CDR1 MNHEY and CDR2 SVGEGT. The CDR3 coding sequence is TGTGCCAGCAGTTACGGGATTCGGGATGGCTACACCTTC. Its protein product is CASSYGIRDGYTF.